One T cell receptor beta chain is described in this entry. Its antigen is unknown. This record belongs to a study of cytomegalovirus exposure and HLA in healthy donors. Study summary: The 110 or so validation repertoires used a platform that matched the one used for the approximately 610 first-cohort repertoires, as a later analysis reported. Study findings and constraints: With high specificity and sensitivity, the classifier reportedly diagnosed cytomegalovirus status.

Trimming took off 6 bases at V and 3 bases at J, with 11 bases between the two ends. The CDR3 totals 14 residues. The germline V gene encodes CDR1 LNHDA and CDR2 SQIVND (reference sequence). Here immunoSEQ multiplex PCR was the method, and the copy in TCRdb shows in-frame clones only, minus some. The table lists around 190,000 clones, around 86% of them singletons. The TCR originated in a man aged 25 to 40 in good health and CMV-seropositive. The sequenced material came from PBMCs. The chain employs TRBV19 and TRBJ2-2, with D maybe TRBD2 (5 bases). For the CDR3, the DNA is TGTGCCAGTAGCCGCGGCGGGTACACCGGGGAGCTGTTTTTT. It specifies CASSRGGYTGELFF.